The source of this TCR beta chain is a study of T cell repertoires in cytomegalovirus infection. Study-wide background: Shared public TCR beta signatures pointed to both CMV infection and a matching HLA type.

General study points: The ex vivo response showed dominance by HLA-C-restricted CMV-specific TCR beta clonotypes. Summed frequency of shared TCR beta families picked out CMV carriers who also had the relevant HLA.

TCRdb reanalysed the reads using MiXCR and keeps one entry per CDR3 protein. The sample holds 100,000 to 150,000 distinct CDR3 sequences, 8% to 9% seen once. The V gene lost 4 bases and the J gene lost 2 bases, with 14 bases spanning the gap. This CDR3 contains 15 residues. Looked up from germline, CDR1 is DFQATT and CDR2 is SNEGSKA (reference sequence). This clonotype was seen ten or more times. Its specificity is unknown. The rearrangement joins TRBV20-1 to TRBJ2-2, with D tentatively TRBD2 (5 bases). The specimen was PBMCs. The receptor comes from a human donor in good health (CMV status not recorded). Some clones in this sample may be carry-over from other donors' samples. This CDR3 reads CSAIPGTINTGELFF. CDR3 DNA sequence: TGCAGTGCTATCCCGGGAACCATAAACACCGGGGAGCTGTTTTTT.